These 21 T cell receptor beta chains were all obtained from the same sample, sequenced in a study of cytomegalovirus exposure and HLA in healthy donors. The primer mix had 60 Vbeta and 13 Jbeta primers. Data came from immunoSEQ multiplex PCR; TCRdb stores just in-frame clones and leaves some out. The table lists around 92,000 clones, about 84% of them singletons, with 1% to 1.5% in the top ten. Sequenced: PBMCs. The receptors come from a girl aged 2-9 years in good health and CMV-seropositive.

The chain uses TRBV6-6 and TRBJ1-5, with a tentative D call TRBD1 (5 bases). V lost 0 bases and J 5 bases, leaving 14 bases between the germline ends. CDR1 and CDR2 from the germline V gene are MNHNY and SVGAGI (reference sequence). The CDR3 runs to 16 residues. CDR3 amino acids: CASSYSVGQGDQPQHF. The CDR3 bases are TGTGCCAGCAGTTACTCGGTAGGGCAGGGTGATCAGCCCCAGCATTTT.

This sequence joins TRBV27 and TRBJ1-5, with TRBD1 matching over 9 bases. Trimming cost V 5 bases and J 4 bases; bases outside gene matches: 6. CDR1 is MNHEY, CDR2 SMNVEV, per germline (reference sequence). The CDR3 totals 15 residues. CDR3 DNA sequence: TGTGCCAGCAGTCAGGGGACAGGGACAAATCAGCCCCAGCATTTT. Its translation: CASSQGTGTNQPQHF.

The V and J genes are TRBV11-2 and TRBJ1-4; D is unclear. The V and J ends lost 5 bases and 3 bases respectively, with 13 bases between them. Per the germline V gene, CDR1 is SGHAT and CDR2 is FQNNGV. This CDR3 contains 15 residues. CDR3 amino acids: CASSPSTGSNEKLFF. Here the CDR3 DNA reads TGTGCCAGCAGCCCATCGACGGGATCTAATGAAAAACTGTTTTTT.

This chain connects TRBV29-1 to TRBJ1-1; 7 positions agree with TRBD1. CDR1 and CDR2 from the germline V gene are SQVTM and ANQGSEA. V shed 5 bases, J shed 4 bases, and the junction held 4 bases outside the gene matches. This CDR3 region has 12 residues. CDR3 in DNA: TGCAGCGTTCACAGGGGTATCACTGAAGCTTTCTTT. Its translation is CSVHRGITEAFF.

The V and J genes are TRBV5-1 and TRBJ2-1; maybe TRBD1 (6 bases). Germline lookup yields CDR1 SGHRS and CDR2 YFSETQ. This CDR3 has 15 residues. The V end lost 0 bases, the J end lost 2 bases, and 9 bases lay between the germline ends. CDR3 nucleotide sequence: TGCGCCAGCAGCTTGGGGACAGCCACCTACAATGAGCAGTTCTTC. Protein sequence: CASSLGTATYNEQFF.

The J gene is TRBJ2-3, the V gene TRBV30; D may be TRBD1 (6 bases). The CDR3 runs 12 residues. Germline CDR1 GTSNPN, CDR2 SVGIG (reference sequence). The V gene lost 6 bases and the J gene lost 2 bases, with 9 bases spanning the gap. CDR3 residues: CACRQDTDTQYF. CDR3 in DNA: TGTGCCTGCAGACAGGACACAGATACGCAGTATTTT. Full variable domain (remainder filled in from reference TRBV30 and TRBJ2-3): SQTIHQWPATLVQPVGSPLSLECTVEGTSNPNLYWYRQAAGRGLQLLFYSVGIGQISSEVPQNLSASRPQDRQFILSSKKLLLSDSGFYLCACRQDTDTQYFGPGTRLTVL.

V and J are TRBV18 and TRBJ2-7, with 10 bases matching TRBD2. V lost 6 bases, J lost 5 bases, and 7 bases stayed unmatched. Germline CDR1 reads KGHSH; CDR2 reads LQKENI. This CDR3 has 14 residues. The CDR3 DNA reads as TGTGCCAGCTCCCCCCTAGCGGGAGTTCACGAGCAGTACTTC. It codes for CASSPLAGVHEQYF.

V is TRBV6-5 and J is TRBJ1-1, with D possibly matching TRBD1 (6 bases). Per the germline V gene, CDR1 is MNHEY and CDR2 is SVGAGI. Trimming removed 4 bases from V and 4 bases from J, with 13 bases in between. CDR3 length: 14 residues. CDR3 residues: CASSSTGAGTEAFF. In DNA form, the CDR3 reads TGTGCCAGCAGTTCGACAGGAGCAGGCACTGAAGCTTTCTTT.

As concerns this clone: Distinct nucleotide sequences in the sample also encode this CDR3. The V gene is TRBV27, the J gene TRBJ1-5; 8 positions match TRBD1. Germline V gene data show CDR1 as MNHEY and CDR2 as SMNVEV (reference sequence). V shed 4 bases, J shed 4 bases, and the junction held 0 bases outside the gene matches. The CDR3 length is 13 residues. Here the CDR3 reads CASSYRGNQPQHF. The CDR3, as DNA: TGTGCCAGCAGTTACAGGGGGAATCAGCCCCAGCATTTT.

In its sample, this clone was seen a few times. This sequence joins TRBV19 and TRBJ2-7; TRBD1 matches at 7 bases. CDR1 and CDR2 from the germline V gene are LNHDA and SQIVND (reference sequence). The V gene end was trimmed by 6 bases and the J gene end by 5 bases; junction bases not matched to a gene: 10. The CDR3 has 14 amino acids. CDR3 DNA: TGTGCCAGTAGCCTACAGGGGACGTCGAACGAGCAGTACTTC. Amino acids: CASSLQGTSNEQYF. Complete variable domain (other parts from reference TRBV19 and TRBJ2-7): DGGITQSPKYLFRKEGQNVTLSCEQNLNHDAMYWYRQDPGQGLRLIYYSQIVNDFQKGDIAEGYSVSREKKESFPLTVTSAQKNPTAFYLCASSLQGTSNEQYFGPGTRLTVT.

The chain is built from TRBV29-1 and TRBJ1-4; 9 positions match TRBD1. The CDR3 extends over 14 amino acids. The V and J ends lost 7 bases and 5 bases, in that order; junction bases with no gene match: 8. Germline CDR1 is SQVTM and CDR2 is ANQGSEA. CDR3 residues: CSDCGTGRNEKLFF. The CDR3 coding sequence is TGCAGCGACTGCGGGACAGGGAGGAATGAAAAACTGTTTTTT. The full variable domain, rest sourced from reference TRBV29-1 and TRBJ1-4, is SAVISQKPSRDICQRGTSLTIQCQVDSQVTMMFWYRQQPGQSLTLIATANQGSEATYESGFVIDKFPISRPNLTFSTLTVSNMSPEDSSIYLCSDCGTGRNEKLFFGSGTQLSVL.

By proportion, this clone is medium-sized. The rearrangement uses TRBV19 and TRBJ2-1; D is unclear. This CDR3 has 14 residues. Trimming shortened V by 4 bases and J by 3 bases, and 10 bases separated the two germline ends. Germline CDR1 reads LNHDA; CDR2 reads SQIVND (reference sequence). The CDR3 nucleotides read TGTGCCAGTAGTAAAAGGTCAGGCTACAATGAGCAGTTCTTC. Encoded protein: CASSKRSGYNEQFF.

The chain is built from TRBV30 and TRBJ1-1; no firm D call. V was cut by 0 bases and J by 5 bases, with 13 bases left in between. The CDR3 extends over 14 amino acids. Germline V gives CDR1 GTSNPN, CDR2 SVGIG (reference sequence). The CDR3 nucleotides are TGTGCCTGGAGTGTGGTTCGGAGGACGACTGAAGCTTTCTTT. It yields the protein CAWSVVRRTTEAFF.

This chain uses TRBV5-1 with TRBJ1-1; 7 nucleotides match TRBD1. Per germline, CDR1 SGHRS and CDR2 YFSETQ. The V and J ends lost 3 bases and 5 bases, in that order; junction bases with no gene match: 4. This CDR3 comprises 13 residues. The CDR3 region has the DNA TGCGCCAGCAGCTCGGGACAGAGTACTGAAGCTTTCTTT. Translation gives CASSSGQSTEAFF.

CDR3 DNA sequence: TGTGCCAGCAGCCCGGTTCGGGCCTACGAGCAGTACTTC. Translating it yields CASSPVRAYEQYF. The J gene is TRBJ2-7, the V gene TRBV7-6; D gene uncertain. The CDR3 contains 13 residues. Germline CDR1 SGHVS, CDR2 FNYEAQ. The V end was cut by 5 bases, the J end by 2 bases, with 10 bases between. Combining the CDR3 with reference TRBV7-6 and TRBJ2-7 gives the whole variable domain GAGVSQSPRYKVTKRGQDVALRCDPISGHVSLYWYRQALGQGPEFLTYFNYEAQQDKSGLPNDRFSAERPEGSISTLTIQRTEQRDSAMYRCASSPVRAYEQYFGPGTRLTVT.

This clone was seen once. This sequence joins TRBV28 and TRBJ2-7; D is uncertain. CDR3 length: 14 residues. The germline gives CDR1 MDHEN, CDR2 SYDVKM. V was shortened by 4 bases and J by 3 bases, with 13 bases between the two germline ends. This CDR3 reads CASSSPSLSYEQYF. The CDR3 DNA is TGTGCCAGCAGTTCCCCCTCATTGAGCTACGAGCAGTACTTC.

The chain employs TRBV7-8 and TRBJ2-7; 7 bases align to TRBD2. J was trimmed by 3 bases and V by 5 bases; bases with no gene match: 10. Germline lookup yields CDR1 SGHVS and CDR2 FQNEAQ. This CDR3 region has 15 residues. CDR3 coding DNA: TGTGCCAGCAGCCTGTCTCCCGCGGGAGTCTACGAGCAGTACTTC. Translation: CASSLSPAGVYEQYF.

The rearrangement uses TRBV30 and TRBJ1-2; possible D gene TRBD1, 6 bases. Germline V gene lookup returns CDR1 GTSNPN and CDR2 SVGIG (reference sequence). CDR3 length equals 12 residues. Trimming removed 4 bases from V and 4 bases from J, with 10 bases in between. The CDR3 DNA reads TGTGCCTGGAATCGGGGGGCCTATGGCTACACCTTC. This sequence encodes CAWNRGAYGYTF.

The chain couples TRBV5-4 to TRBJ2-3, with TRBD2 as a possible D gene (5 bases). The length of the CDR3 is 15 residues. Per the germline V gene, CDR1 is SGHNT and CDR2 is YYREEE (reference sequence). V lost 0 bases, J lost 2 bases, and 10 bases lay in between. DNA for the CDR3: TGTGCCAGCAGCTTGGTTGCGGGTAACACAGATACGCAGTATTTT. It translates to CASSLVAGNTDTQYF.

This clone was detected once. The chain uses TRBV2 and TRBJ2-3; 10 bases fit TRBD1. J lost 7 bases, V lost 8 bases, and 6 bases had no gene match. The CDR3 runs to 13 residues. Germline V lookup: CDR1 SNHLY, CDR2 FYNNEI. CDR3 DNA: TGTGCCAGCGGACAGGGGGAGGTGAATACGCAGTATTTT. The encoded protein is CASGQGEVNTQYF. The full variable domain, in which reference TRBV2 and TRBJ2-3 provide the parts outside the CDR3, is EPEVTQTPSHQVTQMGQEVILRCVPISNHLYFYWYRQILGQKVEFLVSFYNNEISEKSEIFDDQFSVERPDGSNFTLKIRSTKLEDSAMYFCASGQGEVNTQYFGPGTRLTVL.

The chain has TRBV2 and TRBJ2-7; weak D call: TRBD2 (5 bases). This CDR3 is built from 11 residues. V was pared by 5 bases and J by 6 bases, with 8 bases between. The V gene's germline CDR1 is SNHLY and CDR2 FYNNEI. The CDR3 loop is CASSFAGEQYF. For the CDR3, the DNA is TGTGCCAGCAGTTTCGCGGGCGAGCAGTACTTC.